This is a list of T cell receptor beta chains from one sample in a study of technical replicates of blood from a few donors. Clones were sequenced by immunoSEQ multiplex PCR, and TCRdb holds only the in-frame ones, with some missing. The sample lists fewer than 90,000 clones; approximately 97% were seen once. Specimen: T cells isolated from PBMCs. These receptors were obtained from a human donor in good health. CDR3s include the opening cysteine and the closing phenylalanine or tryptophan. D genes are given only for firm matches. Clone size, where shown, is once, few, many, or a class for clones that have expanded.

v_call: TRBV29-1
clone_size: NA
j_call: TRBJ1-4
d_call: TRBD1
cdr3_nt: TGCAGCGTTGTGGGGGGTGGACAGGGGGCTTTGGAAGGGAGTAGAACTAATGAAAAACTGTTTTTT
cdr3_aa: CSVVGGGQGALEGSRTNEKLFF

v_call: TRBV11-2
clone_size: NA
j_call: TRBJ2-7
d_call: NA
cdr3_nt: TGTGCCAGCAGCTCAGGGGTGACAGGCGAGCAGTACTTC
cdr3_aa: CASSSGVTGEQYF

v_call: TRBV5-1
clone_size: once
j_call: TRBJ2-7
d_call: NA
cdr3_nt: TGCGCCAGCAGCGGGGGGAGGGAGCAGTACTTC
cdr3_aa: CASSGGREQYF

v_call: TRBV14
clone_size: once
j_call: TRBJ1-1
d_call: NA
cdr3_nt: TGTGCCAGCAGCCATTTGACATACCAGGGTGAAGCTTTCTTT
cdr3_aa: CASSHLTYQGEAFF

v_call: TRBV5-1
clone_size: NA
j_call: TRBJ1-1
d_call: TRBD1
cdr3_nt: TGCGCCAGCAGGACTCCCGACAGGGGGAACACTGAAGCTTTCTTT
cdr3_aa: CASRTPDRGNTEAFF

v_call: TRBV7-9
clone_size: NA
j_call: TRBJ2-5
d_call: NA
cdr3_nt: TGTGCCAGCAGCTTAGAGCCAAAGACCCAGTACTTC
cdr3_aa: CASSLEPKTQYF

v_call: TRBV30
clone_size: NA
j_call: TRBJ2-2
d_call: NA
cdr3_nt: TGTGCCTGGAGTGTTAGACACGGGGAGCTGTTTTTT
cdr3_aa: CAWSVRHGELFF

v_call: TRBV7-2
clone_size: NA
j_call: TRBJ2-7
d_call: TRBD1
cdr3_nt: TGTGCCAGCAGCTACACAGGGGAAAGAACCTACGAGCAGTACTTC
cdr3_aa: CASSYTGERTYEQYF

v_call: TRBV5-4
clone_size: NA
j_call: TRBJ2-1
d_call: TRBD2
cdr3_nt: TGTGCCAGCAGCTTAGCGGGGGGCAACAATGAGCAGTTCTTC
cdr3_aa: CASSLAGGNNEQFF

v_call: TRBV5-4
clone_size: NA
j_call: TRBJ2-7
d_call: NA
cdr3_nt: TGTGCCAGCAGCTTGTCGACTCGTCCCACCTACGAGCAGTACTTC
cdr3_aa: CASSLSTRPTYEQYF

v_call: TRBV10-3
clone_size: NA
j_call: TRBJ2-7
d_call: TRBD1
cdr3_nt: TGTGCCATCGGAGACAGGGAAGTGTTCGAGCAGTACTTC
cdr3_aa: CAIGDREVFEQYF

v_call: TRBV4-1
clone_size: NA
j_call: TRBJ1-1
d_call: NA
cdr3_nt: TGCGCCAGCAGCCAAGATTCGGGGAGGCTAAACACTGAAGCTTTCTTT
cdr3_aa: CASSQDSGRLNTEAFF

v_call: TRBV4-2
clone_size: NA
j_call: TRBJ2-1
d_call: NA
cdr3_nt: TGTGCCAGCAGCCAAGAGAGAGGGCGTAATGAGCAGTTCTTC
cdr3_aa: CASSQERGRNEQFF

v_call: TRBV11-1
clone_size: NA
j_call: TRBJ2-7
d_call: NA
cdr3_nt: TGTGCCAGCAGCATCGGGACACACTACGAGCAGTACTTC
cdr3_aa: CASSIGTHYEQYF

v_call: TRBV7-9
clone_size: NA
j_call: TRBJ1-5
d_call: NA
cdr3_nt: TGTGCCAGCAGCTCGTTTCTAGGAGGACCCAATCAGCCCCAGCATTTT
cdr3_aa: CASSSFLGGPNQPQHF

v_call: TRBV7-9
clone_size: NA
j_call: TRBJ1-2
d_call: TRBD1
cdr3_nt: TGTGCCGGCTCACCCGGACAGGCCTATGGCTACACCTTC
cdr3_aa: CAGSPGQAYGYTF

v_call: TRBV7-9
clone_size: NA
j_call: TRBJ1-2
d_call: NA
cdr3_nt: TGTGCCAGCAGCCGAGGCCTCCTTGGCTACACCTTC
cdr3_aa: CASSRGLLGYTF

v_call: TRBV4-1
clone_size: NA
j_call: TRBJ1-4
d_call: TRBD1
cdr3_nt: TGCGCCACTACCAGGGGGCTGGGTGAAAAACTGTTTTTT
cdr3_aa: CATTRGLGEKLFF

v_call: TRBV7-9
clone_size: few
j_call: TRBJ2-2
d_call: TRBD2
cdr3_nt: TGTGCCAGCAGCTTAGGAAGCGGGGTGAACACCGGGGAGCTGTTTTTT
cdr3_aa: CASSLGSGVNTGELFF

v_call: TRBV5-1
clone_size: NA
j_call: TRBJ1-4
d_call: TRBD1
cdr3_nt: TGCGCCAGCAGCCGCGGACAGGGTGATAATGAAAAACTGTTTTTT
cdr3_aa: CASSRGQGDNEKLFF

v_call: TRBV5-1
clone_size: NA
j_call: TRBJ1-4
d_call: TRBD1
cdr3_nt: TGCGCCAGCAGCGAGGACAGGGCTAACGGAAAACTGTTTTTT
cdr3_aa: CASSEDRANGKLFF

v_call: TRBV18
clone_size: NA
j_call: TRBJ2-3
d_call: TRBD1
cdr3_nt: TGTGCCAGTCACGGGACAGGGGGAGTGGATACGCAGTATTTT
cdr3_aa: CASHGTGGVDTQYF

v_call: TRBV9
clone_size: few
j_call: TRBJ2-3
d_call: TRBD2
cdr3_nt: TGTGCCAGCAGCGTAGGGACTAGCCCGCCGAATTTT
cdr3_aa: CASSVGTSPPNF

v_call: TRBV6-5
clone_size: NA
j_call: TRBJ1-1
d_call: NA
cdr3_nt: TGTGCCAGCAGTTACGAAGTCGGGGGGGACACTGAAGCTTTCTTT
cdr3_aa: CASSYEVGGDTEAFF

v_call: TRBV28
clone_size: NA
j_call: TRBJ2-5
d_call: NA
cdr3_nt: TGTGCCAGCAGTTCCGGCAGGGGTCAAGAGACCCAGTACTTC
cdr3_aa: CASSSGRGQETQYF

v_call: TRBV5-5
clone_size: few
j_call: TRBJ1-5
d_call: NA
cdr3_nt: TGTGCCAGCAGCGTCGATCAATCGCGGCCCCAGCATTTT
cdr3_aa: CASSVDQSRPQHF

v_call: TRBV6-5
clone_size: few
j_call: TRBJ1-1
d_call: NA
cdr3_nt: TGTGCCAGCAGGGTCGGGACTGCAGACACTGAAGCTTTCTTT
cdr3_aa: CASRVGTADTEAFF